This passage covers 23 T cell receptor beta chains from one sample sequenced in a study of blood T cell repertoires in COVID-19. The data were produced by immunoSEQ multiplex PCR, yet TCRdb's version contains in-frame clones alone and is incomplete. The table records 200,000 to 250,000 clones, about 83% of them present only once. Sequencing was done on a sample of PBMCs or T cells enriched from blood (not recorded which). These receptors all come from a woman aged 45-60 years who had been exposed to COVID-19.

V gene TRBV7-8 combines with J gene TRBJ1-2; 7 bases line up with TRBD1. Germline V lookup: CDR1 SGHVS, CDR2 FQNEAQ. This CDR3 spans 14 amino acids. J lost 6 bases, V lost 5 bases, and 9 bases had no gene match. CDR3 in amino acids: CASSHRQGRDGYTF. The CDR3, as DNA: TGTGCCAGCAGCCACAGACAGGGACGGGATGGCTACACCTTC.

This clone showed up just a few times. The chain couples TRBV19 to TRBJ2-7; a weak D match, TRBD2 (6 bases). From germline, CDR1 is LNHDA and CDR2 SQIVND (reference sequence). Between the trimmed V and J ends, which lost 5 bases and 3 bases, there was a span of 17 bases. The CDR3 contains 15 residues. The CDR3 DNA reads TGTGCCAGTAGTCTTGGGGACTCCGGATTCTACGAGCAGTACTTC. It specifies CASSLGDSGFYEQYF.

With regard to this clone: The same CDR3 is also encoded by other DNA sequences in this sample. This chain uses TRBV4-1 with TRBJ1-2; the match to TRBD1 covers 7 bases. V was pared by 1 base and J by 6 bases, with 2 bases of the junction left unmatched. This CDR3 comprises 13 residues. The V gene's germline CDR1 is MGHRA and CDR2 YSYEKL. Here the CDR3 DNA reads TGCGCCAGCAGCCAAGGTCAGGGGGATGGCTACACCTTC. Its protein is CASSQGQGDGYTF.

V gene TRBV19 combines with J gene TRBJ2-1, with D unresolved. CDR1 is LNHDA and CDR2 is SQIVND in the germline V gene (reference sequence). V shed 7 bases and J shed 3 bases, with 10 bases lying between them. The CDR3 runs 13 residues. CDR3 in amino acids: CASTPTGYNEQFF. The DNA for the CDR3 is TGTGCCAGTACCCCGACGGGCTACAATGAGCAGTTCTTC.

The chain carries TRBV29-1 and TRBJ1-2; the match to TRBD1 covers 7 bases. Unmatched junction bases numbered 6, after V lost 4 bases and J lost 4 bases. In germline, CDR1 is SQVTM, CDR2 ANQGSEA. The CDR3 loop spans 13 amino acids. The CDR3 coding sequence is TGCAGCGTTGGGAAGGGGGCGGGCTATGGCTACACCTTC. Translating it yields CSVGKGAGYGYTF.

V and J are TRBV19 and TRBJ1-1, with a weak D call TRBD1 (5 bases). V was cut by 1 base and J by 2 bases, with 11 bases left in between. This CDR3 is built from 15 residues. Germline V CDR1 and CDR2: LNHDA, SQIVND (reference sequence). The CDR3 protein is CASSIGSGLNTEAFF. The DNA of the CDR3 is TGTGCCAGTAGTATAGGATCAGGGCTTAACACTGAAGCTTTCTTT.

Only one count was recorded for this clone. The chain carries TRBV18 and TRBJ1-1; TRBD1 might be the D (6 bases). CDR3 length: 15 amino acids. Germline V CDR1 and CDR2: KGHSH, LQKENI. V was shortened by 0 bases and J by 1 base, with 9 bases between the two germline ends. The CDR3 protein is CASSPPGAANTEAFF. The CDR3 nucleotides are TGTGCCAGCTCACCACCGGGGGCAGCGAACACTGAAGCTTTCTTT.

V gene TRBV28 combines with J gene TRBJ1-1; D remains ambiguous. The ends were cut back, 6 bases at V and 5 bases at J, with 16 bases in the middle. This CDR3 has 14 residues. Germline lookup yields CDR1 MDHEN and CDR2 SYDVKM. The CDR3 spells CASRREIQSTEAFF. CDR3 coding DNA: TGTGCCAGCAGACGGGAGATCCAGTCAACTGAAGCTTTCTTT.

V usage is TRBV2 and J usage is TRBJ2-6, with TRBD1 identical over 9 bases. V trimming: 8 bases; J trimming: 0 bases; junction bases outside the gene matches: 5. From germline, CDR1 is SNHLY and CDR2 FYNNEI. The CDR3 is 16 amino acids. The CDR3 loop is CASCLDRGSGANVLTF. The CDR3 DNA is TGTGCCAGCTGTCTGGACAGGGGCTCTGGGGCCAACGTCCTGACTTTC.

This clone was detected a few times. This sequence joins TRBV30 and TRBJ2-1, with D perhaps matching TRBD2 (7 bases). The ends were cut back, 4 bases at V and 9 bases at J, with 19 bases in the middle. The CDR3 spans 14 residues. In germline, CDR1 is GTSNPN, CDR2 SVGIG (reference sequence). The CDR3 bases are TGTGCCTGGAACTCCGGGGGGCCCGGGGGTGAGCAGTTCTTC. It translates to CAWNSGGPGGEQFF.

This rearrangement joins TRBV3-1 (or the pseudogene TRBV3-2) to TRBJ1-2; 7 bases agree with TRBD1. The trim removed 1 base at V and 6 bases at J, leaving 2 bases unmatched. CDR3 length: 13 amino acids. Germline CDR1 reads LGHDT; CDR2 reads YNNKEL (reference sequence). For the CDR3, the DNA is TGTGCCAGCAGCCAAGGGACAGGAGATGGCTACACCTTC. Protein sequence: CASSQGTGDGYTF.

The rearrangement links TRBV19 to TRBJ1-5; TRBD1 might be the D (5 bases). V dropped 3 bases and J dropped 6 bases, with 9 bases sitting between them. This CDR3 spans 13 amino acids. Germline CDR1 and CDR2: LNHDA and SQIVND (reference sequence). CDR3 DNA sequence: TGTGCCAGTAGTATCACAGGCCCTCAGCCCCAGCATTTT. This encodes CASSITGPQPQHF.

The V gene is TRBV11-2, the J gene TRBJ2-3; D remains ambiguous. The germline gives CDR1 SGHAT, CDR2 FQNNGV. The CDR3 is 14 amino acids. Trimming stripped 2 bases from V and 2 bases from J, with 8 bases between. CDR3 amino acids: CASSLSQLTDTQYF. CDR3 DNA: TGTGCCAGCAGCTTATCACAGCTCACAGATACGCAGTATTTT.

The chain joins TRBV27 to TRBJ1-6; perhaps TRBD1 as D (6 bases). The CDR3 sequence is 15 residues long. Per the germline V gene, CDR1 is MNHEY and CDR2 is SMNVEV (reference sequence). V was clipped by 5 bases and J by 7 bases, with 15 bases between them. The CDR3 loop is CASSPRGSGNSPLHF. The CDR3 nucleotides read TGTGCCAGCAGTCCCAGGGGTTCGGGAAATTCACCCCTCCACTTT.

The genes are TRBV12-3 or TRBV12-4 and TRBJ1-1; D might be TRBD1 (5 bases). The CDR3 covers 12 residues. The V and J ends lost 6 bases and 11 bases respectively, with 16 bases between them. CDR3 coding DNA: TGTGCCAGCAGCCCTAGTAGCGGGGGGGCTTTCTTT. It yields the protein CASSPSSGGAFF.

V gene TRBV30 combines with J gene TRBJ2-7; no reliable D call. The V end was cut by 0 bases, the J end by 0 bases, with 6 bases between. Germline V gene data show CDR1 as GTSNPN and CDR2 as SVGIG (reference sequence). CDR3 size: 13 residues. The CDR3 protein is CAWSVTGSYEQYF. In DNA form, the CDR3 reads TGTGCCTGGAGTGTAACGGGCTCCTACGAGCAGTACTTC. Complete variable domain (other parts from reference TRBV30 and TRBJ2-7): SQTIHQWPATLVQPVGSPLSLECTVEGTSNPNLYWYRQAAGRGLQLLFYSVGIGQISSEVPQNLSASRPQDRQFILSSKKLLLSDSGFYLCAWSVTGSYEQYFGPGTRLTVT.

This clone was picked up one time. V is TRBV19 and J is TRBJ1-3; no clear D. The CDR3 runs to 17 residues. Per germline, CDR1 LNHDA and CDR2 SQIVND (reference sequence). V gave up 3 bases and J gave up 1 base, with 16 bases separating them. In nucleotides, the CDR3 is TGTGCCAGTAGTATTCAATCAGCCCCCGGGTCTGGAAACACCATATATTTT. It specifies CASSIQSAPGSGNTIYF.

The chain is built from TRBV19 and TRBJ2-3, with 10 bases identical to TRBD2. The V gene's germline CDR1 is LNHDA and CDR2 SQIVND (reference sequence). V lost 6 bases to trimming and J lost 1 base; unmatched junction nucleotides: 7. The CDR3 spans 16 residues. CDR3 amino acids: CASSPSLAGGTDTQYF. As DNA, the CDR3 is TGTGCCAGTAGCCCATCGCTAGCGGGGGGCACAGATACGCAGTATTTT.

V is TRBV28 and J is TRBJ1-1; no reliable D call. CDR1 is MDHEN and CDR2 is SYDVKM in the germline V gene. This CDR3 is built from 12 residues. V lost 10 bases to trimming and J lost 1 base, with 10 bases between them. In DNA form, the CDR3 reads TGTGCCACCAGACTAAGGAACACTGAAGCTTTCTTT. It specifies CATRLRNTEAFF.

The V call is TRBV20-1, the J call TRBJ2-7; D gene uncertain. The CDR3 loop spans 12 amino acids. Germline values: CDR1 DFQATT, CDR2 SNEGSKA (reference sequence). Trimming took off 3 bases at V and 2 bases at J, with 8 bases between the two ends. CDR3 loop: CSASHLTYEQYF. CDR3 bases: TGCAGTGCTAGTCACCTAACCTACGAGCAGTACTTC.

The gene calls are TRBV4-1 and TRBJ1-5; D is possibly TRBD1 (6 bases). V lost 2 bases and J 7 bases, leaving 18 bases between the germline ends. This CDR3 is built from 16 residues. The germline CDR1 and CDR2 sequences are MGHRA and YSYEKL. The CDR3 sequence is CASSQQMTGADQPQHF. The CDR3 DNA is TGCGCCAGCAGCCAACAGATGACAGGTGCAGACCAGCCCCAGCATTTT.

The chain employs TRBV6-5 and TRBJ2-5; 9 bases fit TRBD1. Per germline, CDR1 MNHEY and CDR2 SVGAGI. This CDR3 is 15 amino acids long. The trim removed 6 bases at V and 5 bases at J, leaving 10 bases unmatched. The CDR3 nucleotides read TGTGCCAGCAGACAGGGGGCGGCAAGGTGGGAGACCCAGTACTTC. Its protein is CASRQGAARWETQYF.

This clone was counted between two and nine times. The same CDR3 arises from other DNA sequences in this sample as well. V is TRBV4-1 and J is TRBJ1-2; no clear D gene. V lost 1 base and J lost 3, with 9 bases in between. Germline values: CDR1 MGHRA, CDR2 YSYEKL. The CDR3 loop spans 14 amino acids. CDR3 sequence: CASSQGRFDYGYTF. For the CDR3, the DNA is TGCGCCAGCAGCCAAGGGAGGTTTGACTATGGCTACACCTTC.